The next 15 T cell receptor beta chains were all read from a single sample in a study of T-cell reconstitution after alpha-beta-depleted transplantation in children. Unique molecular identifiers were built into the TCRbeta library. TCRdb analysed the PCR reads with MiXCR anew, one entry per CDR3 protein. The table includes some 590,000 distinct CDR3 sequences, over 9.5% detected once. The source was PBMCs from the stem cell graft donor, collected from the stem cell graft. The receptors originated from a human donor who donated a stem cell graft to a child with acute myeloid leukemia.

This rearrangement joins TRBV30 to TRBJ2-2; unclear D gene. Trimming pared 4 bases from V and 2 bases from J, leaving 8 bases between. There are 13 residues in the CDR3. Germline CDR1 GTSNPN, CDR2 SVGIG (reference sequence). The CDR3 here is CAWTGFNTGELFF. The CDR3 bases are TGTGCCTGGACTGGCTTTAACACCGGGGAGCTGTTTTTT. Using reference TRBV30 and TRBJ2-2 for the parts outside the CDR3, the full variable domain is SQTIHQWPATLVQPVGSPLSLECTVEGTSNPNLYWYRQAAGRGLQLLFYSVGIGQISSEVPQNLSASRPQDRQFILSSKKLLLSDSGFYLCAWTGFNTGELFFGEGSRLTVL.

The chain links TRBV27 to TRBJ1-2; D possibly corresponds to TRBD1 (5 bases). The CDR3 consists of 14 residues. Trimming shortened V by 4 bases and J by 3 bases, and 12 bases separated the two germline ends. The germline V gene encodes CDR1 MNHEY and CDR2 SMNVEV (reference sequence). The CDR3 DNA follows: TGTGCCAGCAGTTCCCCCGGGACGGACTATGGCTACACCTTC. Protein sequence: CASSSPGTDYGYTF.

Here the CDR3 DNA reads TGTGCCAGCAGCTCCGGACTAGCGGGACAGACCGGGGAGCTGTTTTTT. Its translation is CASSSGLAGQTGELFF. The chain carries TRBV5-6 and TRBJ2-2; TRBD2 matches at 12 bases. With V trimmed by 3 bases and J by 5 bases, 5 bases remained unmatched. The CDR3 contains 16 residues. CDR1 SGHDT and CDR2 YYEEEE come from the germline V gene.

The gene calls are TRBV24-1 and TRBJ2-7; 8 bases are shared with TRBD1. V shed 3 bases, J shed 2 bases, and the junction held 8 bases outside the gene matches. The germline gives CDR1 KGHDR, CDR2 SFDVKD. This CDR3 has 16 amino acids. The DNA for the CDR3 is TGTGCCACCAGTGATCCGGGGACAGGTGCTACCTACGAGCAGTACTTC. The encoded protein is CATSDPGTGATYEQYF.

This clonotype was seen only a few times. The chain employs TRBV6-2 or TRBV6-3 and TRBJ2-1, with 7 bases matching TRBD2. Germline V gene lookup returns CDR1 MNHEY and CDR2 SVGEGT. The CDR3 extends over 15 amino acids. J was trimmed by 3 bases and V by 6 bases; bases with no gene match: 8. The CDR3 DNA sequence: TGTGCCAGCAGACTCGGACTAGGGCGCTACAATGAGCAGTTCTTC. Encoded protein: CASRLGLGRYNEQFF.

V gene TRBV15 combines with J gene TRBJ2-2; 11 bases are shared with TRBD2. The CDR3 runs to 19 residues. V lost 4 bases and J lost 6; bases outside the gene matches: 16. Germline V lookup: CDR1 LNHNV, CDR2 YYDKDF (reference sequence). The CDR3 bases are TGTGCCACCAGCAACCCGGATACTTTAGCGGGAGGGCCCTCCGGGGAGCTGTTTTTT. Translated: CATSNPDTLAGGPSGELFF.

In nucleotides, the CDR3 is TGCAGCGTTGAAAAGGGGTCACTAGCGGGATTTAACGAGCAGTACTTC. Its protein is CSVEKGSLAGFNEQYF. The chain couples TRBV29-1 to TRBJ2-7; TRBD2 aligns across 10 bases. V shed 2 bases, J shed 5 bases, and the junction held 12 bases outside the gene matches. CDR3 length equals 16 residues. CDR1 and CDR2 from the germline V gene are SQVTM and ANQGSEA.

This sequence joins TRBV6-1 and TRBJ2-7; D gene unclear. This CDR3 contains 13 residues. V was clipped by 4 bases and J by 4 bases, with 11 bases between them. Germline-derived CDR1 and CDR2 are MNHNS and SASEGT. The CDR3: CASSVISGYEQYF. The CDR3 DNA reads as TGTGCCAGCAGTGTCATTTCCGGTTACGAGCAGTACTTC.

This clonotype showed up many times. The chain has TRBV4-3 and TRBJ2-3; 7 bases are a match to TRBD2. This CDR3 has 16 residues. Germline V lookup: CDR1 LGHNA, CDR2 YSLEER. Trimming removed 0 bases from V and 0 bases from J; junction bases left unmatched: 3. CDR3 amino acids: CASSQDGSGSTDTQYF. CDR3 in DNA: TGCGCCAGCAGCCAAGATGGTAGCGGGAGCACAGATACGCAGTATTTT.

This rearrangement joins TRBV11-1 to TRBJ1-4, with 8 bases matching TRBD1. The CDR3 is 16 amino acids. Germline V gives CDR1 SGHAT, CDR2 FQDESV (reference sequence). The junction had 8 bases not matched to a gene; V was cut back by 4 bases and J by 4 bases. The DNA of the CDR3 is TGTGCCAGCAGCTCCATCGCGACAGGGGTTAATGAAAAACTGTTTTTT. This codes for CASSSIATGVNEKLFF.

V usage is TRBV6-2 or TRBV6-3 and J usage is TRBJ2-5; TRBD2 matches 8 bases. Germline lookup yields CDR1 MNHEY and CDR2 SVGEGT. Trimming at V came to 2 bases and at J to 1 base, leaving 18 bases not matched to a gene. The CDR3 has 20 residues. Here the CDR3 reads CASSYAADGRGARAQETQYF. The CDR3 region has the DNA TGTGCCAGCAGTTACGCCGCTGACGGGAGGGGGGCCAGGGCCCAAGAGACCCAGTACTTC.

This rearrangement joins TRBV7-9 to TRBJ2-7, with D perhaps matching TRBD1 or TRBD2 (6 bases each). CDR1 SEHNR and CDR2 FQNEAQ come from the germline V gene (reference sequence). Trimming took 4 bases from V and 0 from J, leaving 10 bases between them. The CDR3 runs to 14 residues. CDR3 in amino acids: CASSSGDSSYEQYF. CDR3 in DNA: TGTGCCAGCAGCTCAGGGGACTCCTCCTACGAGCAGTACTTC.

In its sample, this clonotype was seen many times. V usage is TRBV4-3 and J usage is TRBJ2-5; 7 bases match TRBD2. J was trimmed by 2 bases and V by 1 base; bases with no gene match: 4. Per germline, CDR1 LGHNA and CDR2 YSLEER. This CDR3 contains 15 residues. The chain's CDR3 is CASSQGVGGQETQYF. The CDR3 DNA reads TGCGCCAGCAGCCAAGGTGTCGGGGGGCAAGAGACCCAGTACTTC.

CDR3 bases: TGTGCCAGCAGAGGCCCTCCCAACACAGATACGCAGTATTTT. Translating it yields CASRGPPNTDTQYF. The chain uses TRBV2 and TRBJ2-3; D call uncertain. Germline V lookup: CDR1 SNHLY, CDR2 FYNNEI. Trimming took off 6 bases at V and 2 bases at J, with 12 bases between the two ends. The CDR3 runs to 14 residues.

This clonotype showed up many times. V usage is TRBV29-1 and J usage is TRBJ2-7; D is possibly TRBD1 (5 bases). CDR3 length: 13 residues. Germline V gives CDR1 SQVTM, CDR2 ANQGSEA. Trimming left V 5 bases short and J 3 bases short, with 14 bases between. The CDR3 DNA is TGCAGCGTTCAGGGCCAGAATTACTACGAGCAGTACTTC. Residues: CSVQGQNYYEQYF.